This T cell receptor beta chain appears in the sequencing data of a study of regulatory T cells in long-lasting Graves disease. For TCR beta, libraries came from iRepertoire HTBI primers and Arm-PCR of CDR3 regions. As processed by the authors: In the combined samples, 50 to 75 TRBV and 14 to 15 TRBJ segments were identified. TCRdb fed the multiplex PCR reads into MiXCR, producing one record per CDR3 protein. The V and J calls were determined by TCRdb, not by the authors. The sample shows some 500,000 distinct CDR3 sequences, roughly 12% of them seen only once. This CDR3 is 15 amino acids long. Germline V gene data show CDR1 as MGHRA and CDR2 as YSYEKL. V was cut by 5 bases and J by 2 bases, with 14 bases left in between. A word on this clonotype: Its antigen is undetermined.

Whole-study results and caveats: Compared with new cases, persistent Graves' patients showed reduced TCR diversity.

Time point here: newly diagnosed GD, antithyroid drugs for less than 3 months. Generation of the TCR library employed RNA extracted from PBMCs. In addition, the sample was reused for a study of T cells in Graves' hyperthyroidism and ophthalmopathy.

The V gene is TRBV4-1, the J gene TRBJ2-3, with a weak D call TRBD2 (6 bases). The origin of this receptor is a man aged 25 to 45 with Graves disease. The material was peripheral blood mononuclear cells (PBMCs), obtained at new diagnosis, from a patient treated with antithyroid drugs. The CDR3: CASSDGLKDTDTQYF. CDR3 DNA: TGCGCCAGCAGCGACGGACTAAAAGACACAGATACGCAGTATTTT.